Detailed here is one TCR beta chain. The PCR used 60 Vbeta and 13 Jbeta primers. Profiling relied on immunoSEQ multiplex PCR, and the TCRdb table lists in-frame clones only, not all of them. The data hold 150,000 to 200,000 clones, with 65% to 85% observed a single time. The germline gives CDR1 KGHSH, CDR2 LQKENI. V shed 4 bases and J shed 0 bases, with 13 bases lying between them. CDR3 length: 16 residues. This record comes from a study of cytomegalovirus exposure and HLA in healthy donors. The chain joins TRBV18 to TRBJ1-3, with D possibly TRBD1 on 6 matching bases. The sequence came from a woman between 40 and 55 years old in good health and CMV-seropositive. Sequencing was carried out using PBMCs. The CDR3 DNA sequence: TGTGCCAGCTCACGACCGGGACAACCCTCTGGAAACACCATATATTTT. Its translation is CASSRPGQPSGNTIYF.